The 13 T cell receptor beta chains below were found in one sample sequenced in a study of T cell changes during pregnancy in multiple sclerosis. Measured with immunoSEQ multiplex PCR; TCRdb has only the in-frame clones, and not every one. The profile covers fewer than 80,000 clones, with 85% to 95% appearing a single time and approximately 2% taken by the ten largest. Sequencing used peripheral blood, obtained in the third trimester of pregnancy. Receptors were obtained from a female donor in good health, enrolled as a control in a pregnancy study.

The rearrangement joins TRBV2 to TRBJ1-1; D gene ambiguous. The germline CDR1 and CDR2 sequences are SNHLY and FYNNEI. The CDR3 runs 13 residues. V was pared by 8 bases and J by 1 base, with 11 bases between. The chain's CDR3 is CASVSRENTEAFF. The CDR3 DNA reads as TGTGCCAGCGTGTCGCGCGAGAACACTGAAGCTTTCTTT.

The CDR3 DNA reads as TGTGCCTGGAGTGTCTGGACAGGGACGAACACTGAAGCTTTCTTT. Translation gives CAWSVWTGTNTEAFF. The chain carries TRBV30 and TRBJ1-1; 8 bases fit TRBD1. Germline-derived CDR1 and CDR2 are GTSNPN and SVGIG (reference sequence). CDR3 length equals 15 residues. Trimming at V came to 0 bases and at J to 1 base, leaving 4 bases not matched to a gene.

The chain couples TRBV27 to TRBJ2-1, with D possibly TRBD1 on 6 matching bases. The CDR3 length is 14 residues. Germline CDR1 is MNHEY and CDR2 is SMNVEV (reference sequence). Trimming left V 1 base short and J 13 bases short, with 17 bases between. Here the CDR3 DNA reads TGTGCCAGCAGTTTATTTCGAGGAGAGGGGGAACAGTTCTTC. Encoded protein: CASSLFRGEGEQFF.

The chain carries TRBV30 and TRBJ2-3, with D possibly matching TRBD2 (6 bases). CDR1 and CDR2 from the germline V gene are GTSNPN and SVGIG (reference sequence). The CDR3 sequence is 13 residues long. V gave up 5 bases and J gave up 2 bases, with 11 bases separating them. The DNA of the CDR3 is TGTGCCTGGTCAGCGGGCCACACAGATACGCAGTATTTT. This codes for CAWSAGHTDTQYF.

The chain links TRBV10-1 to TRBJ2-3; 14 bases are a match to TRBD2. Germline V lookup: CDR1 WNHNN, CDR2 SYGVQD (reference sequence). V lost 2 bases, J lost 5 bases, and 6 bases stayed unmatched. The CDR3 totals 17 residues. The CDR3 nucleotides read TGCGCCAGCAGTGAGGGTCCCGGGACTAGCGGGGGAGATACGCAGTATTTT. The encoded protein is CASSEGPGTSGGDTQYF.

The gene calls are TRBV5-6 and TRBJ2-2; 7 bases align to TRBD1. Trimming removed 1 base from V and 6 bases from J; junction bases left unmatched: 9. CDR1 and CDR2 (germline): SGHDT, YYEEEE. This CDR3 is built from 16 residues. CDR3 loop: CASSLFDRDLAGELFF. Here the CDR3 DNA reads TGTGCCAGCAGCTTGTTTGACAGGGATTTGGCCGGGGAGCTGTTTTTT.

V usage is TRBV27 and J usage is TRBJ1-2; 8 bases align to TRBD1. The CDR3 consists of 14 residues. V gave up 5 bases and J gave up 2 bases; unmatched junction bases: 4. Germline V gene sequence: CDR1 MNHEY, CDR2 SMNVEV (reference sequence). The CDR3 bases are TGTGCCAGCAGTCCCGGGGACAGGAACTATGGCTACACCTTC. It codes for CASSPGDRNYGYTF.

V usage is TRBV28 and J usage is TRBJ2-7; maybe TRBD1 (6 bases). Germline V CDR1 and CDR2: MDHEN, SYDVKM. The CDR3 is 15 amino acids. The ends were cut back, 3 bases at V and 5 bases at J, with 17 bases in the middle. This chain's CDR3 is CASSFPDRGSHEQYF. The DNA of the CDR3 is TGTGCCAGCAGTTTCCCGGACAGAGGAAGCCACGAGCAGTACTTC.

This clone showed up just a few times. This sequence joins TRBV6-1 and TRBJ1-2, with TRBD1 identical over 8 bases. The CDR3 runs 13 residues. CDR1 is MNHNS and CDR2 is SASEGT in the germline V gene. Trimming took 5 bases from V and 3 from J; bases not matched to a gene: 2. The CDR3 DNA reads as TGTGCCAGCAGTCTACAGGGGGACTATGGCTACACCTTC. Translating it yields CASSLQGDYGYTF.

The chain links TRBV7-3 to TRBJ2-5, with TRBD2 matching over 8 bases. Trimming at V came to 2 bases and at J to 1 base, leaving 0 bases not matched to a gene. Per the germline V gene, CDR1 is SGHTA and CDR2 is FQGTGA. The CDR3 loop spans 14 amino acids. CDR3 DNA: TGTGCCAGCAGCTTACTAGCGGGCCAAGAGACCCAGTACTTC. As protein: CASSLLAGQETQYF.

The rearrangement links TRBV27 to TRBJ2-1; 11 bases match TRBD2. Germline CDR1 and CDR2: MNHEY and SMNVEV (reference sequence). CDR3 size: 15 residues. J gave up 4 bases and V 4 bases, and 3 bases lay outside the gene matches. The CDR3 nucleotides are TGTGCCAGCAGTTCCGGGACTAGCGGATACAATGAGCAGTTCTTC. Its translation: CASSSGTSGYNEQFF.

The rearrangement uses TRBV28 and TRBJ2-2; tentative D call: TRBD1 (6 bases). Between the trimmed V and J ends, which lost 5 bases and 4 bases, there was a span of 11 bases. Germline V gene data show CDR1 as MDHEN and CDR2 as SYDVKM. The CDR3 runs to 14 residues. The CDR3 sequence is CASSTRTVTGELFF. CDR3 sequence (DNA): TGTGCCAGCAGTACCCGGACAGTCACCGGGGAGCTGTTTTTT. The full variable domain, completed using reference TRBV28 and TRBJ2-2, is DVKVTQSSRYLVKRTGEKVFLECVQDMDHENMFWYRQDPGLGLRLIYFSYDVKMKEKGDIPEGYSVSREKKERFSLILESASTNQTSMYLCASSTRTVTGELFFGEGSRLTVL.

This clone was counted a single time. A read error is possible here, since a much larger clone lies one base away. The chain is built from TRBV11-2 and TRBJ2-7; 9 bases align to TRBD1. The CDR3 spans 14 residues. After removal of 1 base from V and 2 bases from J, the junction contained 0 bases not matched to a gene. Per the germline V gene, CDR1 is SGHAT and CDR2 is FQNNGV. This chain's CDR3 is CASSLGQGAYEQYF. As DNA, the CDR3 is TGTGCCAGCAGCTTAGGACAGGGGGCCTACGAGCAGTACTTC. The complete variable domain, with remaining parts taken from reference TRBV11-2 and TRBJ2-7, reads EAGVAQSPRYKIIEKRQSVAFWCNPISGHATLYWYQQILGQGPKLLIQFQNNGVVDDSQLPKDRFSAERLKGVDSTLKIQPAKLEDSAVYLCASSLGQGAYEQYFGPGTRLTVT.